These T cell receptor beta chains were read from a single sample in a study of blood T cell repertoires in COVID-19. The data were produced by immunoSEQ multiplex PCR, yet TCRdb's version contains in-frame clones alone and is incomplete. The sample has around 250,000 clones, roughly 84% seen once; the top ten hold more than 1.5%. The sequenced sample consisted of peripheral blood. These receptors were taken from a woman aged 40-49 years who had recovered from COVID-19. The CDR3 runs from the conserved cysteine through the conserved F or W. D genes are given only for firm matches. Expanded clones get a size class; other rows say once, few or many, or leave the size out.

TRBJ2-2 TRBD1 TRBV5-1 . TGCGCCAGTCGCAGGGGGCTGAACACCGGGGAGCTGTTTTTT CASRRGLNTGELFF
TRBJ2-7 TRBD1 TRBV30 . TGTGCCTGGTCAGGGGGCCTCGAGGGCGAGCAGTACTTC CAWSGGLEGEQYF
TRBJ1-1 TRBD1 TRBV6-5 . TGTGCCAGCAGCCACAGGGGGACTGAAGCTTTCTTT CASSHRGTEAFF
TRBJ1-5 . TRBV3-1/TRBV3-2 . TGTGCCAGCAGCCAAGGAGATCAGCCCCAGCATTTT CASSQGDQPQHF
TRBJ2-4 TRBD1 TRBV19 . TGTGCCAGTAGACGGACAGGCGAAGGCAAAAACATTCAGTACTTC CASRRTGEGKNIQYF
TRBJ2-3 . TRBV5-1 . TGCGCCAGCAGCCCGGACACCGATCCGGATACGCAGTATTTT CASSPDTDPDTQYF
TRBJ1-2 . TRBV19 . TGTGCCAGTAGTGGATTTACAGGGTGGAACTATGGCTACACCTTC CASSGFTGWNYGYTF
TRBJ2-2 . TRBV12-3/TRBV12-4 . TGTGCCAGCAGTTTAAGGAGGGAGGAGCTGTTTTTT CASSLRREELFF
TRBJ2-5 . TRBV11-2 . TGTGCCAGCAGCTTAGGGGTTAGCGGCACCCGGGGGACCCAGTACTTC CASSLGVSGTRGTQYF
TRBJ1-5 . TRBV28 . TGTGCCAGTTCACGGGGGTCTAGCAATCAGCCCCAGCATTTT CASSRGSSNQPQHF
TRBJ2-3 . TRBV13 . TGTGCCAGCACCACTCGAGGGGGAACTGAGGACCCAGATACGCAGTATTTT CASTTRGGTEDPDTQYF
TRBJ1-5 TRBD1 TRBV19 . TGTGCCAGTAGTATTCGGGCGGGACAGCATCAGCCCCAGCATTTT CASSIRAGQHQPQHF
TRBJ2-3 TRBD1 TRBV27 once TGTGCCAGCTCTCTGCCGCCGGGACAGGGGCCAAGGCGCCCGCAGTATTTT CASSLPPGQGPRRPQYF
TRBJ2-2 TRBD1 TRBV10-3 . TGTGCCATCAGTGTGGGACAGGGTTTCACCGGGGAGCTGTTTTTT CAISVGQGFTGELFF
TRBJ1-1 TRBD1 TRBV28 . TGTGCCAGCAGCCTGCCCTCAGGGGGCCGGACTGAAGCTTTCTTT CASSLPSGGRTEAFF
TRBJ1-1 TRBD1 TRBV18 . TGTGCCAGCTCACTAGGACAGGACACTGAAGCTTTCTTT CASSLGQDTEAFF
TRBJ1-2 TRBD1 TRBV4-2 . TGTGCCAGCAGCCCCCGACAGGGAGGTGGCTACACCTTC CASSPRQGGGYTF
TRBJ2-7 . TRBV6-6 . TGTGCCAGCAGTTACTCGACAGCTGAATACGAGCAGTACTTC CASSYSTAEYEQYF
TRBJ2-1 . TRBV7-6 . TGTGCCAGCAGATACGACAGTTACGGCCCAGAGCAGTTCTTC CASRYDSYGPEQFF
TRBJ1-6 . TRBV4-2 . TGTGCCAGCAGCCAAGCGAAACTCGAGGGCCGAAATTCACCCCTCCACTTT CASSQAKLEGRNSPLHF
TRBJ1-2 . TRBV4-1 . TGCGCCAGCAGCCAAAGTAGAGTCTATGGCTACACCTTC CASSQSRVYGYTF
TRBJ1-2 TRBD1 TRBV5-6 . TGTGCCAGCAGACGGACAGGGAATGGCTACACCTTC CASRRTGNGYTF
TRBJ2-1 TRBD2 TRBV24-1 . TGTGCCACCGGGGGAGCGGGGAACGAGCAGTTCTTC CATGGAGNEQFF